Listed here are 21 T cell receptor beta chains from one sample, sequenced in a study of blood T cell repertoires in COVID-19. Measured with immunoSEQ multiplex PCR; TCRdb has only the in-frame clones, and not every one. This sample yields 340,000 or so clones, of which around nine tenths are seen a single time; 1% belongs to the top ten. Specimen: peripheral blood. These receptors all come from a man aged 50 to 59 with active or convalescent COVID-19.

The rearrangement uses TRBV28 and TRBJ1-2, with 7 bases lining up with TRBD1. Germline V gene lookup returns CDR1 MDHEN and CDR2 SYDVKM. The junction had 9 bases not matched to a gene; V was cut back by 10 bases and J by 10 bases. The CDR3 contains 11 residues. The DNA for the CDR3 is TGTGCCATTTCGGACAGGAGGGTCTACACCTTC. Translating it yields CAISDRRVYTF.

The sample holds one count of this clone. The V call is TRBV9, the J call TRBJ1-2; D possibly corresponds to TRBD1 (5 bases). The CDR3 contains 12 residues. V was trimmed by 3 bases and J by 7 bases, leaving 10 bases between them. Germline CDR1 and CDR2: SGDLS and YYNGEE. In DNA form, the CDR3 reads TGTGCCAGCAGCGGCGACAGTTCTGGCTACACCTTC. Its translation is CASSGDSSGYTF.

Of note for this clone: One end of the junction does not line up with germline, which may come from a read error. The chain carries TRBV6-6 and TRBJ2-7; 7 nucleotides match TRBD2. The CDR3 length is 11 residues. CDR1 is MNHNY, CDR2 SVGAGI, per germline (reference sequence). The CDR3 sequence is CASGTGTSDGF. The DNA for the CDR3 is TGTGCCAGCGGAACCGGTACTAGCGATGGATTC.

The chain combines TRBV5-5 with TRBJ2-7; D is ambiguous. The CDR3 length is 14 residues. With 4 bases removed from V and 6 bases from J, the gap between germline ends came to 17 bases. Germline CDR1 SGHKS, CDR2 YYEKEE (reference sequence). The CDR3 DNA follows: TGTGCCAGCAGCCTGGGCACGAATTTCGGCGAGCAGTACTTC. Its translation is CASSLGTNFGEQYF.

The chain has TRBV6-2 or TRBV6-3 and TRBJ2-2, with a weak D call TRBD1 (5 bases). V shed 5 bases and J shed 10 bases, with 14 bases lying between them. There are 13 residues in the CDR3. The germline gives CDR1 MNHEY, CDR2 SVGEGT. CDR3 amino acids: CASSPGGAAELFF. The DNA of the CDR3 is TGTGCCAGCAGTCCGGGTGGGGCGGCGGAGCTGTTTTTT.

V is TRBV5-4 and J is TRBJ2-2; D is unresolved. The CDR3 length is 14 residues. Germline loops: CDR1 SGHNT, CDR2 YYREEE (reference sequence). Trimming pared 0 bases from V and 3 bases from J, leaving 6 bases between. The CDR3 DNA sequence: TGTGCCAGCAGCTTGGTCCAGGACACCGGGGAGCTGTTTTTT. Translated, it gives CASSLVQDTGELFF.

This rearrangement joins TRBV7-2 to TRBJ2-2, with TRBD1 as a possible D gene (7 bases). Deletions cut 6 bases from V and 4 bases from J, with 18 bases between. Per germline, CDR1 SGHTA and CDR2 FQGNSA. CDR3 length: 16 residues. The DNA for the CDR3 is TGTGCCAGCAGGGCTTCCCGACAGGGAGGCACCGGGGAGCTGTTTTTT. Protein product: CASRASRQGGTGELFF.

The chain employs TRBV28 and TRBJ2-7, with 9 positions matching TRBD2. Trimming removed 2 bases from V and 5 bases from J; junction bases left unmatched: 10. Germline V gene data show CDR1 as MDHEN and CDR2 as SYDVKM. The CDR3 is 16 residues long. This CDR3 reads CASSLAGGPSPHEQYF. The DNA of the CDR3 is TGTGCCAGCAGTTTAGCGGGGGGGCCATCGCCCCACGAGCAGTACTTC.

The chain employs TRBV27 and TRBJ2-7; TRBD2 matches at 7 bases. The CDR3 covers 13 residues. Germline CDR1 MNHEY, CDR2 SMNVEV (reference sequence). The V segment lost 6 bases and the J segment 7 bases; nucleotides outside the gene matches: 9. The CDR3 DNA is TGTGCCAGCAGAAAATGGGAGGGTAAGGAGCAGTACTTC. Translation: CASRKWEGKEQYF.

The V gene is TRBV4-3, the J gene TRBJ1-3; D might be TRBD1 (5 bases). The germline V and J ends were trimmed by 4 bases and 0 bases, with 13 bases remaining between them. This CDR3 is 16 amino acids long. Germline-derived CDR1 and CDR2 are LGHNA and YSLEER. The CDR3 is CASSPKLRASGNTIYF. CDR3 coding DNA: TGCGCCAGCAGCCCCAAACTCAGGGCCTCTGGAAACACCATATATTTT.

The rearrangement joins TRBV28 to TRBJ2-1; 10 bases fit TRBD2. This CDR3 is 15 amino acids long. In germline, CDR1 is MDHEN, CDR2 SYDVKM. V lost 10 bases to trimming and J lost 4 bases; unmatched junction nucleotides: 10. The CDR3 DNA is TGTGCCACCCCGGGGAAGCGGGAGGGATACAATGAGCAGTTCTTC. Protein product: CATPGKREGYNEQFF.

The chain employs TRBV28 and TRBJ1-5; 9 bases map to TRBD1. This CDR3 has 14 residues. Germline V gene lookup returns CDR1 MDHEN and CDR2 SYDVKM. Trimming at V came to 7 bases and at J to 7 bases, leaving 8 bases not matched to a gene. CDR3 loop: CASTQGDRDQPQHF. The CDR3 bases are TGTGCCAGCACCCAGGGGGACAGGGACCAGCCCCAGCATTTT. The whole variable domain, filled in from reference TRBV28 and TRBJ1-5, reads DVKVTQSSRYLVKRTGEKVFLECVQDMDHENMFWYRQDPGLGLRLIYFSYDVKMKEKGDIPEGYSVSREKKERFSLILESASTNQTSMYLCASTQGDRDQPQHFGDGTRLSIL.

This clone is a singleton in its sample. The chain has TRBV19 and TRBJ1-2; no reliable D call. Deletions cut 7 bases from V and 4 bases from J, with 19 bases between. Germline loops: CDR1 LNHDA, CDR2 SQIVND (reference sequence). The CDR3 runs 15 residues. CDR3 nucleotide sequence: TGTGCCAGTACGGAGGGCCCCTTAAACCTCTATGGCTACACCTTC. Amino acids: CASTEGPLNLYGYTF. Using reference TRBV19 and TRBJ1-2 for the parts outside the CDR3, the full variable domain is DGGITQSPKYLFRKEGQNVTLSCEQNLNHDAMYWYRQDPGQGLRLIYYSQIVNDFQKGDIAEGYSVSREKKESFPLTVTSAQKNPTAFYLCASTEGPLNLYGYTFGSGTRLTVV.

The chain has TRBV11-1 and TRBJ1-4; a weak D match, TRBD1 (6 bases). Germline values: CDR1 SGHAT, CDR2 FQDESV (reference sequence). The CDR3 has 15 amino acids. V lost 5 bases to trimming and J lost 4 bases, with 14 bases between them. As DNA, the CDR3 is TGTGCCAGCAGCACGGACAGAGCGTTTAATGAAAAACTGTTTTTT. Its translation is CASSTDRAFNEKLFF.

This clone was seen a few times. This chain uses TRBV24-1 with TRBJ2-5, with a weak D call TRBD1 (8 bases). The germline gives CDR1 KGHDR, CDR2 SFDVKD. V was cut by 2 bases and J by 7 bases, with 16 bases left in between. The CDR3 contains 15 residues. CDR3: CATSDWVTGEGTQYF. The CDR3 coding sequence is TGTGCCACCAGTGATTGGGTGACAGGGGAGGGGACCCAGTACTTC.

This clone was counted only a few times. The CDR3 coding sequence is TGTGCCAGCAGCAACTACGGGACACTAGAGACCCAGTACTTC. Its translation: CASSNYGTLETQYF. J is TRBJ2-5 and V is TRBV5-6, with D possibly being TRBD1 (6 bases). This CDR3 has 14 residues. The germline V gene encodes CDR1 SGHDT and CDR2 YYEEEE. V lost 4 bases to trimming and J lost 4 bases, with 14 bases between them.

This rearrangement joins TRBV12-5 to TRBJ1-5, with D hard to call. CDR1 is LGHNT and CDR2 is FRNRAP in the germline V gene. The CDR3 covers 14 residues. V was trimmed by 0 bases and J by 9 bases, leaving 12 bases between them. CDR3 sequence reads: CASGLVTPDRPQHF. The DNA of the CDR3 is TGTGCTAGTGGTTTGGTTACCCCAGATCGGCCCCAGCATTTT.

The chain combines TRBV7-9 with TRBJ2-3; 7 nucleotides agree with TRBD2. V was clipped by 0 bases and J by 6 bases; unmatched bases: 6. There are 15 residues in the CDR3. From germline, CDR1 is SEHNR and CDR2 FQNEAQ (reference sequence). CDR3 region: CASSLAGGRMDTQYF. The CDR3 DNA reads as TGTGCCAGCAGCTTAGCGGGGGGGAGAATGGATACGCAGTATTTT.

This chain uses TRBV19 with TRBJ1-1; TRBD1 matches 7 bases. Germline CDR1 LNHDA, CDR2 SQIVND (reference sequence). The CDR3 contains 15 residues. The trim removed 3 bases at V and 1 base at J, leaving 5 bases unmatched. CDR3: CASSILGQPNTEAFF. The CDR3 DNA is TGTGCCAGTAGTATCTTGGGACAGCCGAACACTGAAGCTTTCTTT.

V and J are TRBV6-5 and TRBJ1-5, with a tentative D call TRBD1 (5 bases). V dropped 6 bases and J dropped 2 bases, with 14 bases sitting between them. There are 15 residues in the CDR3. Germline V gives CDR1 MNHEY, CDR2 SVGAGI. CDR3 nucleotide sequence: TGTGCCAGCAGACAATTACAGGTCCGCAATCAGCCCCAGCATTTT. This encodes CASRQLQVRNQPQHF.

This clone appeared a single time. The chain has TRBV6-5 and TRBJ1-1, with D possibly matching TRBD1 (5 bases). V lost 6 bases and J 10 bases, leaving 21 bases between the germline ends. There are 14 residues in the CDR3. CDR1 is MNHEY and CDR2 is SVGAGI in the germline V gene. The CDR3 sequence: CASSRKGWGRGAFF. Written as DNA, the CDR3 is TGTGCCAGCAGCAGGAAGGGTTGGGGGAGGGGAGCTTTCTTT.